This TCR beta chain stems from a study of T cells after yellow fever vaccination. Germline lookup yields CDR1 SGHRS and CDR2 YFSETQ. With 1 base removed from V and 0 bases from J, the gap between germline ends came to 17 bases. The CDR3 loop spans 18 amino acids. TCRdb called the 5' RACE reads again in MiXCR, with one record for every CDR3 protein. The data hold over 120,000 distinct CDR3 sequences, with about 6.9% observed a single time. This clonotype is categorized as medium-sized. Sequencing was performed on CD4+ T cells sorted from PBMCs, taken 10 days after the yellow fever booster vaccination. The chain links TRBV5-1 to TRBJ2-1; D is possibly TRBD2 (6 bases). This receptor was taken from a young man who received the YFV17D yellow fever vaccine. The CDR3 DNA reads TGCGCCAGCAGCTTGAATCCCACTAGCAGGCGCTCCTACAATGAGCAGTTCTTC. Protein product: CASSLNPTSRRSYNEQFF.